Below, 7 T cell receptor beta chains from the same sample are listed, as sequenced in a study of CD8+CD57+ T cells in acquired aplastic anemia. Researchers used genomic DNA as the template to profile TCR beta VDJ and CDR3. TCRdb re-called the reads with MiXCR, one entry per CDR3 protein. The repertoire holds 190,000 or so distinct CDR3 sequences, approximately 52% seen once, with around 2% in the top ten. The patients chosen for sequencing had shown expansion of CD8+CD57+ cells (detected by flow cytometry). Sequencing was performed on sorted CD4+, CD8+, or CD8+CD57+ T cells (not recorded which) from PBMCs. Receptors originate from a human donor with aplastic anemia.

The rearrangement joins TRBV12-3 or TRBV12-4 to TRBJ1-2; TRBD1 agrees at 9 bases. CDR3 length: 13 amino acids. Germline trimming cut 2 bases from V and 7 bases from J; bases unmatched to any gene: 2. The CDR3 loop reads CASSLRDRAGYTF. The CDR3 nucleotides read TGTGCCAGCAGTTTACGGGACAGGGCTGGCTACACCTTC.

This clonotype was found many times. The chain uses TRBV7-2 and TRBJ2-7; a possible D gene is TRBD1 (5 bases). The ends were cut back, 5 bases at V and 10 bases at J, with 18 bases in the middle. This CDR3 has 13 residues. CDR1 and CDR2 from the germline V gene are SGHTA and FQGNSA. The CDR3 DNA reads TGTGCCAGCAGCAGGGGCTATCCGGGTCCCCAGTACTTC. Its translation is CASSRGYPGPQYF.

This clonotype has ten or more counts. CDR3 sequence reads: CASSVRGVSGEQYF. The CDR3 DNA sequence: TGTGCCAGCAGCGTGAGGGGAGTATCCGGCGAGCAGTACTTC. The chain carries TRBV9 and TRBJ2-7; D could derive from TRBD1 or TRBD2 (5 bases each). The V gene lost 2 bases and the J gene lost 6 bases, with 15 bases spanning the gap. Per the germline V gene, CDR1 is SGDLS and CDR2 is YYNGEE. The CDR3 loop spans 14 amino acids.

This rearrangement joins TRBV20-1 to TRBJ2-5; D is uncertain. This CDR3 is built from 19 residues. V lost 1 base to trimming and J lost 5 bases, with 29 bases between them. Germline CDR1 DFQATT, CDR2 SNEGSKA (reference sequence). CDR3 amino acids: CSARGTPSETSRPQETQYF. The CDR3 region has the DNA TGCAGTGCTAGAGGGACCCCCAGCGAGACCAGCCGACCTCAGGAGACCCAGTACTTC.

Concerning this clonotype itself: Since the CDR3 does not end with the conserved phenylalanine or tryptophan, this likely comes from a read error. This chain uses TRBV9 with TRBJ2-1; 7 positions match TRBD1. V dropped 4 bases and J dropped 5; count of bases not matched to a gene: 6. Germline loops: CDR1 SGDLS, CDR2 YYNGEE. The CDR3 has 14 residues. CDR3 coding DNA: TGTGCCAGCAGCAAAGGGGACAGTCACAATGAGCAGTTCTCC. Its protein product is CASSKGDSHNEQFS.

The V and J genes are TRBV19 and TRBJ2-5, with D perhaps TRBD1 or TRBD2 (7 bases each). The germline gives CDR1 LNHDA, CDR2 SQIVND (reference sequence). The CDR3 loop spans 14 amino acids. V was pared by 5 bases and J by 2 bases, with 12 bases between. DNA for the CDR3: TGTGCCAGTAGTGGGGGGGACAGTCAAGAGACCCAGTACTTC. Amino acids: CASSGGDSQETQYF.

Note on this clonotype: With a much larger clone just one base away, this may be a read error. The chain recombines TRBV10-3 with TRBJ1-3, with unresolved D. The CDR3 is 14 amino acids. Trimming left V 3 bases short and J 8 bases short, with 14 bases between. The germline CDR1 and CDR2 sequences are ENHRY and SYGVKD. In DNA, the CDR3 is TGTGCCATCAGTGAAAGAACGTACTTGGACACCATATATTTT. This codes for CAISERTYLDTIYF.